The clone carrying this T cell receptor beta chain was observed at least ten times. From germline, CDR1 is MGHRA and CDR2 YSYEKL. The CDR3 is 16 amino acids. V gave up 0 bases and J gave up 2 bases; unmatched junction bases: 5. Via MiXCR, TCRdb re-called the RT-PCR reads, giving one row per CDR3 protein. The sample lists approximately 720,000 distinct CDR3 sequences, 12% to 15% occurring once. This chain uses TRBV4-1 with TRBJ2-3; TRBD2 aligns across 7 bases. This TCR was recovered from a female donor in good health, serving as a healthy control. The sequencing sample was made of memory CD4+ T cells from blood. The chain's CDR3 is CASSQDKSGDTDTQYF. CDR3 bases: TGCGCCAGCAGCCAAGATAAAAGCGGGGACACAGATACGCAGTATTTT.